This T cell receptor beta chain was sequenced during a study of T-cell memory formation after mild COVID-19. Study at large: Largely donor-specific TCR clusters were found.

The V and J ends lost 2 bases and 8 bases respectively, with 15 bases between them. The CDR3 consists of 14 residues. Per the germline V gene, CDR1 is SGHDN and CDR2 is FVKESK. TCRdb reprocessed the 5' RACE reads via MiXCR and lists one record per CDR3 protein. In the table there are hundreds of thousands of distinct CDR3 sequences, about a sixth of which are singletons. V gene TRBV14 combines with J gene TRBJ1-2; D is unresolved. Sequences were obtained from PBMCs or a T cell subset sorted from them (not recorded which). The clonotype originates from a man between 18 and 35 years old who had mild COVID-19 (a few samples of this study predate the infection). Cell type and time point are not known. CDR3 nucleotides: TGTGCCAGCAGCCAAACGAGAGGGTCATTCGGCTACACCTTC. As protein: CASSQTRGSFGYTF. Supplemented by reference TRBV14 and TRBJ1-2, the full variable domain reads EAGVTQFPSHSVIEKGQTVTLRCDPISGHDNLYWYRRVMGKEIKFLLHFVKESKQDESGMPNNRFLAERTGGTYSTLKVQPAELEDSGVYFCASSQTRGSFGYTFGSGTRLTVV.